The present T cell receptor (beta chain) was sequenced within a study of shared clonotypes between healthy human individuals. Study-wide results and caveats: Represented genetic and exposure-history diversity was restricted by having few donors.

Worth noting for this clone: What it recognizes is unknown.

There are 13 residues in the CDR3. V dropped 2 bases and J dropped 2 bases, with 3 bases sitting between them. From germline, CDR1 is LGHNT and CDR2 FRNRAP. Assay: immunoSEQ multiplex PCR; the TCRdb copy retains only in-frame clones and omits some. The sample includes about 2,500,000 clones, just over 90% of them seen just once. This TCR derives from a man aged 18 to 29 in good health. The specimen sequenced was naive CD4+ T cells sorted from blood. The subset here: CD45RA+ positively selected. The chain uses TRBV12-5 and TRBJ2-2; D unclear. CDR3 loop: CASGLYNTGELFF. The CDR3 DNA reads as TGTGCTAGTGGTTTGTATAACACCGGGGAGCTGTTTTTT.